Listed below are T cell receptor beta chains from one sample, sequenced in a study of OX40 agonist ivuxolimab in advanced cancers. Profiled with immunoSEQ multiplex PCR; TCRdb holds only in-frame clones, not every one. The table records some 65,000 clones, around 87% of them present only once. Sample: CD4+ or CD8+ T cells sorted from blood, taken in a trial of the OX40 agonist ivuxolimab. These receptors were obtained from an adult with an advanced solid tumor such as melanoma, head and neck, liver or kidney cancer. CDR3s include the opening cysteine and the closing phenylalanine or tryptophan. D genes are given only for firm matches. Some rows mark clone size as missing; the rest say once, few, many or name a class of expanded clone.

D gene	V gene	clone size	J gene	CDR3 protein	CDR3 DNA
-	TRBV27	-	TRBJ2-1	CASKSGSAEQFF	TGTGCCAGCAAATCAGGGTCAGCCGAGCAGTTCTTC
-	TRBV7-2	-	TRBJ2-3	CASSLASTDTQYF	TGTGCCAGCAGCTTAGCAAGCACAGATACGCAGTATTTT
-	TRBV5-1	-	TRBJ2-7	CASSLLLTDTLSYEQYF	TGCGCCAGCAGCTTACTATTGACGGACACTCTCTCCTACGAGCAGTACTTC
-	TRBV7-2	-	TRBJ1-2	CASSPRRGFYGYTF	TGTGCCAGCAGCCCACGGAGGGGCTTCTATGGCTACACCTTC
TRBD1	TRBV30	few	TRBJ2-6	CALDRDGVANVLTF	TGTGCCTTGGACAGGGATGGAGTGGCCAACGTCCTGACTTTC
-	TRBV28	-	TRBJ2-7	CASSSPGEGLDEQYF	TGTGCCAGCAGTTCCCCAGGGGAGGGCCTCGACGAGCAGTACTTC
TRBD1	TRBV7-3	-	TRBJ1-1	CASSSGQMNTEAFF	TGTGCCAGCAGCTCGGGACAGATGAACACTGAAGCTTTCTTT
TRBD2	TRBV7-3	-	TRBJ2-2	CASSLTPGLAGVTGELFF	TGTGCCAGCAGCTTAACGCCGGGACTAGCGGGAGTTACCGGGGAGCTGTTTTTT
-	TRBV9	-	TRBJ1-3	CASSVGPSSGNTIYF	TGTGCCAGCAGCGTAGGTCCGAGCTCTGGAAACACCATATATTTT
TRBD1	TRBV11-3	-	TRBJ1-4	CASSTGQGKTNEKLFF	TGTGCCAGCAGCACGGGACAGGGGAAAACTAATGAAAAACTGTTTTTT
-	TRBV28	-	TRBJ1-1	CASSLGGERTEAFF	TGTGCCAGCAGTCTCGGTGGAGAGCGCACTGAAGCTTTCTTT
-	TRBV18	few	TRBJ2-2	CASSPTSGTGELFF	TGTGCCAGCTCACCCACCTCGGGGACCGGGGAGCTGTTTTTT
TRBD1	TRBV9	-	TRBJ2-1	CASSPTGQGFYNEQFF	TGTGCCAGCAGCCCCACGGGACAGGGATTTTACAATGAGCAGTTCTTC
TRBD1	TRBV19	-	TRBJ2-5	CASSYRGLETQYF	TGTGCCAGTAGCTACAGGGGGCTGGAGACCCAGTACTTC
TRBD1	TRBV18	once	TRBJ1-3	CASSRGQDRGNTIYF	TGTGCCAGCTCTCGCGGACAGGACCGAGGAAACACCATATATTTT
-	TRBV5-5	once	TRBJ2-7	CASSSHGTNYEQYF	TGTGCCAGCAGCTCCCACGGGACAAACTACGAGCAGTACTTC
-	TRBV19	-	TRBJ2-2	CASSIAGELFF	TGTGCCAGTAGTATAGCCGGGGAGCTGTTTTTT
-	TRBV7-3	-	TRBJ2-3	CASSPGAWGTQYF	TGTGCCAGCAGCCCCGGAGCTTGGGGTACGCAGTATTTT
-	TRBV14	-	TRBJ2-7	CASSQHGVEQYF	TGTGCCAGCAGCCAACACGGGGTTGAGCAGTACTTC
-	TRBV28	-	TRBJ1-1	CASSLGGVTEAFF	TGTGCCAGCAGTTTAGGAGGGGTCACTGAAGCTTTCTTT
-	TRBV14	-	TRBJ1-1	CASSRLAEAFF	TGTGCCAGCAGCCGGCTCGCTGAAGCTTTCTTT
TRBD1	TRBV19	-	TRBJ2-5	CASSARDRRVQETQYF	TGTGCCAGTAGTGCGCGGGACAGGAGAGTCCAAGAGACCCAGTACTTC
TRBD2	TRBV28	-	TRBJ2-7	CASSFHGGGAVKQYF	TGTGCCAGCAGTTTCCACGGGGGGGGCGCGGTGAAGCAGTACTTC
-	TRBV5-4	once	TRBJ1-6	CASSLGGLGYSPLHF	TGTGCCAGCAGCTTGGGGGGTTTGGGGTATTCACCCCTCCACTTT
-	TRBV5-5	-	TRBJ1-2	CASSLGRAGNGYTF	TGTGCCAGCAGCTTGGGAAGGGCTGGAAATGGCTACACCTTC
-	TRBV10-1	-	TRBJ2-1	CASSRGTEQFF	TGCGCCAGCAGTAGGGGAACTGAGCAGTTCTTC
-	TRBV6-5	-	TRBJ1-1	CASTPGLGNTEAFF	TGTGCCAGCACCCCTGGGCTGGGGAACACTGAAGCTTTCTTT
-	TRBV11-1	-	TRBJ1-2	CASSDRWRERDGYTF	TGTGCCAGCAGCGATCGGTGGAGGGAGCGGGATGGCTACACCTTC
-	TRBV6-5	few	TRBJ1-1	CASSNIDRNTEAFF	TGTGCCAGCAGTAATATAGACAGGAACACTGAAGCTTTCTTT
TRBD2	TRBV4-1	-	TRBJ2-7	CASSQDFRAGVDYEQYF	TGCGCCAGCAGCCAAGATTTTAGGGCGGGAGTAGACTACGAGCAGTACTTC
-	TRBV19	once	TRBJ1-3	CASSIGAAGWSGNTIYF	TGTGCCAGTAGTATTGGGGCCGCCGGATGGTCTGGAAACACCATATATTTT
-	TRBV18	-	TRBJ2-5	CASSPGTLQETQYF	TGTGCCAGCTCACCAGGGACATTACAAGAGACCCAGTACTTC
TRBD1	TRBV15	-	TRBJ2-7	CATSNRDRSQFLIGQYF	TGTGCCACCAGCAACCGGGACAGGAGTCAGTTTCTTATCGGGCAGTACTTC
TRBD1	TRBV6-6	-	TRBJ1-1	CASSYGTGITEAFF	TGTGCCAGCAGTTACGGGACAGGGATTACTGAAGCTTTCTTT
-	TRBV28	-	TRBJ1-2	CASGGGRYTF	TGTGCCAGCGGTGGGGGGCGCTACACCTTC
-	TRBV7-6	-	TRBJ2-5	CASSLGHDKETQYF	TGTGCCAGCAGCTTAGGTCATGATAAAGAGACCCAGTACTTC
-	TRBV30	-	TRBJ2-6	CAWRHDSGANVLTF	TGTGCCTGGAGACACGACTCTGGGGCCAACGTCCTGACTTTC
TRBD1	TRBV19	-	TRBJ1-2	CASTTYGTGNYGYTF	TGTGCCAGTACCACCTATGGGACAGGCAACTATGGCTACACCTTC
-	TRBV30	-	TRBJ1-1	CAWSIMNTEAFF	TGTGCCTGGAGTATTATGAACACTGAAGCTTTCTTT
-	TRBV12-5	-	TRBJ1-2	CASGLDGLLAGYTF	TGTGCTAGTGGTTTGGACGGATTACTAGCTGGCTACACCTTC
TRBD1	TRBV7-2	-	TRBJ2-1	CASSMDRANEQFF	TGTGCCAGCAGCATGGACAGGGCGAATGAGCAGTTCTTC
TRBD2	TRBV28	-	TRBJ2-1	CASLRGGDNEQFF	TGTGCCAGCTTGCGCGGGGGAGACAATGAGCAGTTCTTC
TRBD1	TRBV18	-	TRBJ2-7	CASSQGQGADYEQYF	TGTGCCAGCTCACAAGGACAGGGGGCTGACTACGAGCAGTACTTC
-	TRBV6-5	-	TRBJ2-7	CASSVGLEQYF	TGTGCCAGCTCCGTCGGACTTGAGCAGTACTTC